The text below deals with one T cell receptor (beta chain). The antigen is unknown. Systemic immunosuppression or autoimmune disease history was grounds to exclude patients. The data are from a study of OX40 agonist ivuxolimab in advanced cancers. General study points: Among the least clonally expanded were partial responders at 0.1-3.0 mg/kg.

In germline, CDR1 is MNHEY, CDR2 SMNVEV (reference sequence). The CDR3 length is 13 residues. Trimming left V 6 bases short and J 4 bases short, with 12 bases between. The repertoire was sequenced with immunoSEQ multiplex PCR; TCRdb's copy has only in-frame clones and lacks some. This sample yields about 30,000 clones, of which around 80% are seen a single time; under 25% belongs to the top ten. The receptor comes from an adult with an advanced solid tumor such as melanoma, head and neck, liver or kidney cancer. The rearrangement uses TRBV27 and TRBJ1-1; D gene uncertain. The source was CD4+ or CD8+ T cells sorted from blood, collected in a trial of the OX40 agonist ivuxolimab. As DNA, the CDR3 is TGTGCCAGCAGCCGCTGGGAGGGCACTGAAGCTTTCTTT. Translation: CASSRWEGTEAFF.